This T cell receptor (beta chain) is from a study of glioma-infiltrating T cells after dendritic cell vaccination. Time point in this sample: after dendritic cell vaccination, including at tumor progression/relapse. None of the glioblastoma patients had an isocitrate dehydrogenase mutation. Assay used: immunoSEQ multiplex PCR; TCRdb lists only in-frame clones, some missing. Of 55,000 to 75,000 clones listed, about 79% are singletons. This receptor was identified in a human donor with glioblastoma. The source material was blood, sampled after dendritic cell vaccination.

The CDR3 reads CASTDYGQGAGGYTF. CDR3 nucleotide sequence: TGTGCCAGCACCGATTACGGACAGGGGGCGGGTGGCTACACCTTC. V and J are TRBV6-1 and TRBJ1-2; TRBD1 matches at 11 bases. The V segment lost 7 bases and the J segment 7 bases; nucleotides outside the gene matches: 11. CDR3 length: 15 residues. In germline, CDR1 is MNHNS, CDR2 SASEGT.